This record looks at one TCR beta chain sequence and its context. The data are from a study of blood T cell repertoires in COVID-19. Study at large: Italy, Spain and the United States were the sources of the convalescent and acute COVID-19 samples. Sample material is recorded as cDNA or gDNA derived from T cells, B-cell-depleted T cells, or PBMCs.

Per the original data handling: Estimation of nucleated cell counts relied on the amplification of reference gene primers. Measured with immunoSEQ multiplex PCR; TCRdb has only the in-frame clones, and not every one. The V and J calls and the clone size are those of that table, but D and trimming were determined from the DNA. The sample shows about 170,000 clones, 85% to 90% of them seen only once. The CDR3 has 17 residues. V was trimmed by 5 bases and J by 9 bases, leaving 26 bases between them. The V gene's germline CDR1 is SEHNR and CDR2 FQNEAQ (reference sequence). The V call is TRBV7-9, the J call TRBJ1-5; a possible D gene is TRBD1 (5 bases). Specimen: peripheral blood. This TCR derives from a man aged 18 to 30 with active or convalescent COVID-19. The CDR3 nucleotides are TGTGCCAGCAGCCCAGACTCATTAACCGGACAAATGAGGCCCCAGCATTTT. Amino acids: CASSPDSLTGQMRPQHF.